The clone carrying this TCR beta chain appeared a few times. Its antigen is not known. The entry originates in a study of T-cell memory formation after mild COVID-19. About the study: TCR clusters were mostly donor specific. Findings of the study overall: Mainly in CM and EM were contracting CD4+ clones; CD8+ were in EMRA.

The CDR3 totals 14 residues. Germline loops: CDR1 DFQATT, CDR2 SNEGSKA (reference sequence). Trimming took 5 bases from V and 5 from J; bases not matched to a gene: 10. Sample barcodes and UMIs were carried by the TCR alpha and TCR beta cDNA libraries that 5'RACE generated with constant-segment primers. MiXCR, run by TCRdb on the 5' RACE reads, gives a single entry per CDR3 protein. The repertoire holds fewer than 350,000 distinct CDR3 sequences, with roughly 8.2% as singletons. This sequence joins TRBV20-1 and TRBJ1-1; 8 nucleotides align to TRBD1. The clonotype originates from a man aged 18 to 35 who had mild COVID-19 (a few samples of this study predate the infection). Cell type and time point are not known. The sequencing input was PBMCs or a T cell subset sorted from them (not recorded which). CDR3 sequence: CSAPGTGGGTEAFF. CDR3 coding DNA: TGCAGTGCTCCTGGGACAGGAGGGGGGACTGAAGCTTTCTTT.